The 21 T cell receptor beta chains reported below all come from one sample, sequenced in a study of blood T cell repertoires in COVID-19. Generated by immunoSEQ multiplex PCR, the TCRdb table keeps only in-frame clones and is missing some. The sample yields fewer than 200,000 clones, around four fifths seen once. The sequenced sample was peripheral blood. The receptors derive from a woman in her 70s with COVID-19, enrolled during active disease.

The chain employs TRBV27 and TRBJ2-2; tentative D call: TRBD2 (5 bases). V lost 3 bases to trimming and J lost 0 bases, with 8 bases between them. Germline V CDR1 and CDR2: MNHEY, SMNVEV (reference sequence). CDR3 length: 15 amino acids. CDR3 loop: CASSLEAPNTGELFF. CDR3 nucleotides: TGTGCCAGCAGTTTGGAGGCCCCGAACACCGGGGAGCTGTTTTTT.

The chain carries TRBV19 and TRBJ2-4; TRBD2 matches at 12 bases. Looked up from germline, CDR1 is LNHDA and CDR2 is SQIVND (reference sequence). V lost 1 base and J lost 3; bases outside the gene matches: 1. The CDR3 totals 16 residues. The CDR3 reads CASSIGLAGVKNIQYF. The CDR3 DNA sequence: TGTGCCAGTAGTATAGGACTAGCGGGGGTCAAAAACATTCAGTACTTC.

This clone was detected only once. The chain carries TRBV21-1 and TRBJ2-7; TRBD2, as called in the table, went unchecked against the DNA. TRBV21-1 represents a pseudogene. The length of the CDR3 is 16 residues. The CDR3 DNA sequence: TGTGCCAGCAGCATGGCTAGCGGGAGGGATTACTACGAGCAGTACTTC. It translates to CASSMASGRDYYEQYF.

CDR3 protein: CASSAQKNEKLFF. Written as DNA, the CDR3 is TGTGCCAGTAGTGCCCAGAAGAATGAAAAACTGTTTTTT. This chain uses TRBV19 with TRBJ1-4; D gene ambiguous. Trimming shortened V by 5 bases and J by 5 bases, and 9 bases separated the two germline ends. CDR1 and CDR2 (germline): LNHDA, SQIVND (reference sequence). The CDR3 contains 13 residues.

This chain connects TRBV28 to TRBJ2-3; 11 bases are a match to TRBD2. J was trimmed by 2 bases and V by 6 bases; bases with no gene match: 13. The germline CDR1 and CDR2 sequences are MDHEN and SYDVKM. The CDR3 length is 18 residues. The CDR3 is CASSQFTGTSGPTDTQYF. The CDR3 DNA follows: TGTGCCAGCAGCCAATTCACCGGGACTAGCGGTCCCACAGATACGCAGTATTTT.

DNA for the CDR3: TGTGCCAGCAGTTATGGCAGGACTTACCCTCAAGAGACCCAGTACTTC. Amino acids: CASSYGRTYPQETQYF. The chain has TRBV6-2 or TRBV6-3 and TRBJ2-5; perhaps TRBD2 as D (5 bases). The CDR3 runs to 16 residues. Trimming took off 3 bases at V and 2 bases at J, with 16 bases between the two ends. CDR1 is MNHEY, CDR2 SVGEGT, per germline.

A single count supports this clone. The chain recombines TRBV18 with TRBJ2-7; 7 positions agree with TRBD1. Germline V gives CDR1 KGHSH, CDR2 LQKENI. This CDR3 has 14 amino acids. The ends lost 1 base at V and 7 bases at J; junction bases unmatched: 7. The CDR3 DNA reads TGTGCCAGCTCACCACTGTCCACAGGGGATGAGCAGTACTTC. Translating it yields CASSPLSTGDEQYF.

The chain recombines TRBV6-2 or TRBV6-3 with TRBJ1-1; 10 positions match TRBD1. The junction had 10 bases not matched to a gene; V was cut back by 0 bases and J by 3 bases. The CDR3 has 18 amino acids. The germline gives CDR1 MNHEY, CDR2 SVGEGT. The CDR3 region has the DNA TGTGCCAGCAGTTACTCAGCCCCCGGGACAGGGGTCTACACTGAAGCTTTCTTT. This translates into CASSYSAPGTGVYTEAFF.

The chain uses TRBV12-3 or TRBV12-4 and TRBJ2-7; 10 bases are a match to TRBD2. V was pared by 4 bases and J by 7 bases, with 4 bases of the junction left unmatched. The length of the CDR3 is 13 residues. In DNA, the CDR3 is TGTGCCAGCAGTTCTAGCGGGAGTGGAGAGCAGTACTTC. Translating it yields CASSSSGSGEQYF.

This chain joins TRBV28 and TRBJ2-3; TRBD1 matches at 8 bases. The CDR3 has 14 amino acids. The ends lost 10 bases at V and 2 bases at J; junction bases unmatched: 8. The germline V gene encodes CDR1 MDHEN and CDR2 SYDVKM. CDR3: CATAGGISTDTQYF. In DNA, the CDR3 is TGTGCCACAGCAGGGGGCATATCCACAGATACGCAGTATTTT.

The CDR3 region is CAIKAGEVGNEQFF. In DNA form, the CDR3 reads TGTGCCATCAAGGCCGGAGAGGTCGGCAATGAGCAGTTCTTC. J is TRBJ2-1 and V is TRBV10-3; D is uncertain. Per the germline V gene, CDR1 is ENHRY and CDR2 is SYGVKD. The CDR3 covers 14 residues. V dropped 7 bases and J dropped 6 bases, with 16 bases sitting between them.

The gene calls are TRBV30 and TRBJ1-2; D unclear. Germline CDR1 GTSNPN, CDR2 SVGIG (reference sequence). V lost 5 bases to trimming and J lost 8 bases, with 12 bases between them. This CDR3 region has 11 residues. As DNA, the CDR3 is TGTGCCTGGGCCCTGTCCGGGGGCTACACCTTC. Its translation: CAWALSGGYTF.

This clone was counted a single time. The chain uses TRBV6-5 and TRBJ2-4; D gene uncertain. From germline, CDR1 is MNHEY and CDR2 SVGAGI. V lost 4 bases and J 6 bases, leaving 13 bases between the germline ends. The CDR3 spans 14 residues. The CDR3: CASSSPRDSNIQYF. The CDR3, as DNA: TGTGCCAGCAGTTCCCCACGAGACTCAAACATTCAGTACTTC.

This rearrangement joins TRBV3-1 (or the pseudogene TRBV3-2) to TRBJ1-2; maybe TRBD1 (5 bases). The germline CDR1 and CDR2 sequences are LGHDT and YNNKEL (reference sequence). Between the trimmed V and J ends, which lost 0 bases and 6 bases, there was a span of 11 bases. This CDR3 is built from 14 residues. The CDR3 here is CASSQERQGNGYTF. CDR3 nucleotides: TGTGCCAGCAGCCAAGAAAGGCAGGGAAATGGCTACACCTTC.

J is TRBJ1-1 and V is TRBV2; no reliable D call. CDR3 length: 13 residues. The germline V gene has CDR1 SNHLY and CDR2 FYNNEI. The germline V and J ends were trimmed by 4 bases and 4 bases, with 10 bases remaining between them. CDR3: CASSATLATEAFF. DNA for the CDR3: TGTGCCAGCAGTGCCACATTGGCCACTGAAGCTTTCTTT.

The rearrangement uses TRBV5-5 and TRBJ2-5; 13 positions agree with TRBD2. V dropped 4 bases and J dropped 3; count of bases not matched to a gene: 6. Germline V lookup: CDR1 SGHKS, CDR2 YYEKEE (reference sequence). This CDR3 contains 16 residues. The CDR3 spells CASSPRTSGSEETQYF. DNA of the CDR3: TGTGCCAGCAGCCCACGGACTAGCGGGAGCGAAGAGACCCAGTACTTC. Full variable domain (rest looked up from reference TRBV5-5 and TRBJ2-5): DAGVTQSPTHLIKTRGQQVTLRCSPISGHKSVSWYQQVLGQGPQFIFQYYEKEERGRGNFPDRFSARQFPNYSSELNVNALLLGDSALYLCASSPRTSGSEETQYFGPGTRLLVL.

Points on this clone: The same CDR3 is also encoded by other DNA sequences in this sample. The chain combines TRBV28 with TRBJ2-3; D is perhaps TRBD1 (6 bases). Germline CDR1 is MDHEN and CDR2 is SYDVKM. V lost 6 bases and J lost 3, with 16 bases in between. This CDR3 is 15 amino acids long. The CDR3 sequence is CASSNRDSGTDTQYF. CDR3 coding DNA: TGTGCCAGCAGCAACAGGGATAGTGGGACAGATACGCAGTATTTT.

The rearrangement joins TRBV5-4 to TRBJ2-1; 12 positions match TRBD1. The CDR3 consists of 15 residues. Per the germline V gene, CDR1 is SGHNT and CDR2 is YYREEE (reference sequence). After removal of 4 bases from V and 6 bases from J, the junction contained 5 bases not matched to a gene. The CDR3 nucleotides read TGTGCCAGCAGCCGGGACAGGGGGCGAGGCAATGAGCAGTTCTTC. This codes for CASSRDRGRGNEQFF. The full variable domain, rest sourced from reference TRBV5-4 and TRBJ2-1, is ETGVTQSPTHLIKTRGQQVTLRCSSQSGHNTVSWYQQALGQGPQFIFQYYREEENGRGNFPPRFSGLQFPNYSSELNVNALELDDSALYLCASSRDRGRGNEQFFGPGTRLTVL.

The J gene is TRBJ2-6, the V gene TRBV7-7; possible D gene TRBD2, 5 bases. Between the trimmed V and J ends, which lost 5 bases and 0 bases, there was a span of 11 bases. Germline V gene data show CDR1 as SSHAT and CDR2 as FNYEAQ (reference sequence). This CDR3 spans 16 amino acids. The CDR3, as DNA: TGTGCCAGCAGCCGAGGGCTGCACTCTGGGGCCAACGTCCTGACTTTC. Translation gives CASSRGLHSGANVLTF.

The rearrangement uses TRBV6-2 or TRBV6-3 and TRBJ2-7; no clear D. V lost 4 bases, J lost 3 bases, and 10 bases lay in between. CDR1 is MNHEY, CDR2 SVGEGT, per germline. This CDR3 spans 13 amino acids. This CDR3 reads CASSSPRNYEQYF. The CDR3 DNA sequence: TGTGCCAGCAGTTCCCCGAGGAACTACGAGCAGTACTTC.

The CDR3 DNA follows: TGTGCCAGCACCAATTGGGGACTGCGGCTGGAGCAGTTCTTC. Protein: CASTNWGLRLEQFF. The J gene is TRBJ2-1, the V gene TRBV5-6; tentative D call: TRBD2 (6 bases). CDR1 is SGHDT and CDR2 is YYEEEE in the germline V gene. This CDR3 is 14 amino acids long. Trimming shortened V by 6 bases and J by 10 bases, and 20 bases separated the two germline ends.